This record covers a single TCR beta chain. The CDR3 has 16 amino acids. Germline loops: CDR1 SGHRS, CDR2 YFSETQ. V was pared by 4 bases and J by 6 bases, with 7 bases of the junction left unmatched. TCRdb reanalysed the RT-PCR reads using MiXCR and keeps one entry per CDR3 protein. The table shows fewer than 800,000 distinct CDR3 sequences, with over 12% occurring only once. V gene TRBV5-1 combines with J gene TRBJ1-4; the match to TRBD1 covers 12 bases. The sample was memory CD4+ T cells from blood. The TCR comes from a female donor in good health, serving as a healthy control. The CDR3 region is CASSPGTGGAYEKLFF. DNA for the CDR3: TGCGCCAGCAGCCCCGGGACAGGGGGCGCATATGAAAAACTGTTTTTT. The full variable domain, completed using reference TRBV5-1 and TRBJ1-4, is KAGVTQTPRYLIKTRGQQVTLSCSPISGHRSVSWYQQTPGQGLQFLFEYFSETQRNKGNFPGRFSGRQFSNSRSEMNVSTLELGDSALYLCASSPGTGGAYEKLFFGSGTQLSVL.